Presented here are 26 T cell receptor beta chains from one specimen sequenced in a study of blood T cells in healthy people across ages. A sample-barcoded 5' primer and a J-beta primer mix were used in a second PCR of roughly 7 to 12 cycles. MiXCR was run by TCRdb on the 5' RACE reads, yielding one entry per CDR3 protein. The sample holds over 300,000 distinct CDR3 sequences, approximately 47% seen once. The source material was blood. The receptors originated from a man aged 60-69 years in good health.

At least ten counts were recorded for this clonotype. CDR3: CASSPTIGQTYGYTF. The DNA for the CDR3 is TGCGCCAGCAGCCCTACTATCGGACAGACCTATGGCTACACCTTC. The chain uses TRBV4-1 and TRBJ1-2; a weak D match, TRBD1 (6 bases). CDR1 is MGHRA and CDR2 is YSYEKL in the germline V gene. The CDR3 runs 15 residues. Trimming took 4 bases from V and 4 from J, leaving 16 bases between them.

Many counts were recorded for this clonotype. A much larger clone lies one base from this, so it may be a read error. The V and J genes are TRBV7-3 and TRBJ1-1; D is undetermined. Germline CDR1 and CDR2: SGHTA and FQGTGA. Deletions cut 5 bases from V and 1 base from J, with 8 bases between. The CDR3 loop spans 13 amino acids. CDR3 residues: CASSVSPNTEAFF. CDR3 bases: TGTGCCAGCAGCGTAAGTCCGAACACTGAAGCTTTCTTT.

The chain joins TRBV4-1 to TRBJ2-5; no firm D call. The CDR3 loop spans 17 amino acids. V was trimmed by 0 bases and J by 5 bases, leaving 19 bases between them. CDR1 and CDR2 from the germline V gene are MGHRA and YSYEKL. For the CDR3, the DNA is TGCGCCAGCAGCCAAGACCCTCGGACGGCAAGTGGTGAGACCCAGTACTTC. Translation gives CASSQDPRTASGETQYF.

This chain connects TRBV5-1 to TRBJ2-7; D unresolved. Germline CDR1 reads SGHRS; CDR2 reads YFSETQ. V lost 5 bases to trimming and J lost 2 bases, with 11 bases between them. This CDR3 has 13 residues. CDR3 sequence reads: CASSVGGPYEQYF. CDR3 DNA: TGCGCCAGCAGTGTAGGTGGCCCCTACGAGCAGTACTTC.

The rearrangement links TRBV29-1 to TRBJ2-5, with D possibly being TRBD2 (5 bases). From germline, CDR1 is SQVTM and CDR2 ANQGSEA. The CDR3 consists of 12 residues. Between the trimmed V and J ends, which lost 7 bases and 5 bases, there was a span of 14 bases. This CDR3 reads CSGGEGGETQYF. For the CDR3, the DNA is TGCAGCGGAGGCGAGGGCGGCGAGACCCAGTACTTC.

This sequence joins TRBV12-3 or TRBV12-4 and TRBJ1-2, with TRBD1 as a possible D gene (5 bases). The CDR3 is 15 residues long. Trimming removed 6 bases at V and 4 bases at J, with 18 bases between. The CDR3, as DNA: TGTGCCAGCAGCTCGGGACCGCTCAGAGGCTATGGCTACACCTTC. Protein product: CASSSGPLRGYGYTF.

V usage is TRBV14 and J usage is TRBJ2-7; tentative D call: TRBD2 (5 bases). Germline V gene sequence: CDR1 SGHDN, CDR2 FVKESK. The germline V and J ends were trimmed by 3 bases and 4 bases, with 16 bases remaining between them. The CDR3 totals 15 residues. The DNA for the CDR3 is TGTGCCAGCAGCCACCCTCCGTCCGGGAATTACGAGCAGTACTTC. Amino acids: CASSHPPSGNYEQYF.

To note about this clonotype: This may stem from a read error, because a much larger clone lies one nucleotide away. The CDR3 DNA sequence: TGTGCCAGCAGTGGGCTGTGGTCAGAGACCCGGTACTTC. Amino acids: CASSGLWSETRYF. The V call is TRBV2, the J call TRBJ2-7; D gene ambiguous. Germline CDR1 reads SNHLY; CDR2 reads FYNNEI. The ends were cut back, 4 bases at V and 12 bases at J, with 19 bases in the middle. CDR3 length: 13 residues.

The chain combines TRBV29-1 with TRBJ2-1; 7 positions agree with TRBD1. Germline V lookup: CDR1 SQVTM, CDR2 ANQGSEA. The CDR3 sequence is 12 residues long. Trimming at V came to 6 bases and at J to 9 bases, leaving 8 bases not matched to a gene. The CDR3 protein is CSVSTGISEQFF. The CDR3 nucleotides read TGCAGCGTCTCGACAGGGATAAGTGAGCAGTTCTTC.

Only one count was recorded for this clonotype. The chain is built from TRBV2 and TRBJ1-2, with 9 bases aligning to TRBD1. The CDR3 is 15 residues long. V lost 6 bases and J lost 7; bases outside the gene matches: 12. Germline CDR1 and CDR2: SNHLY and FYNNEI. CDR3 sequence (DNA): TGTGCCAGCAGGGATGATAATACAGGGGGCTCTGGCTACACCTTC. Amino acid sequence: CASRDDNTGGSGYTF.

This clonotype was counted a single time. J is TRBJ2-4 and V is TRBV6-2 or TRBV6-3, with 7 bases fitting TRBD1. The J call may not be correct, given that the DNA end is closer to TRBJ2-5. Looked up from germline, CDR1 is MNHEY and CDR2 is SVGEGT. The length of the CDR3 is 16 residues. In DNA, the CDR3 is TGTGCCAGCAGTTACAGGGGGCCCCTCGGCCAGGAGACCCAGTACTTC. Translation: CASSYRGPLGQETQYF.

This chain connects TRBV9 to TRBJ2-1, with TRBD1 identical over 9 bases. The germline CDR1 and CDR2 sequences are SGDLS and YYNGEE. The CDR3 totals 16 residues. V shed 3 bases, J shed 5 bases, and the junction held 9 bases outside the gene matches. The CDR3 DNA is TGTGCCAGCAGCGACCAACCGGGACAGGGACACAATGAGCAGTTCTTC. It encodes CASSDQPGQGHNEQFF.

This clonotype was counted ten times or more. The chain couples TRBV5-1 to TRBJ2-3; D unclear. The CDR3 is made up of 14 amino acids. Trimming shortened V by 3 bases and J by 2 bases, and 10 bases separated the two germline ends. Germline V lookup: CDR1 SGHRS, CDR2 YFSETQ. The DNA of the CDR3 is TGCGCCAGCAGCTCGATGGAACCCACAGATACGCAGTATTTT. It yields the protein CASSSMEPTDTQYF.

The chain combines TRBV6-5 with TRBJ2-7; tentatively, D is TRBD1 (5 bases). The CDR3 loop spans 15 amino acids. Trimming stripped 5 bases from V and 2 bases from J, with 16 bases between. Per germline, CDR1 MNHEY and CDR2 SVGAGI. The CDR3: CASSAPGAPPYEQYF. The CDR3 bases are TGTGCCAGCAGTGCCCCTGGGGCCCCCCCCTACGAGCAGTACTTC.

The CDR3 DNA is TGCAGCGTTGAAGAGCCCAATGGCCACACCTACGAGCAGTACTTC. Translating it yields CSVEEPNGHTYEQYF. The chain combines TRBV29-1 with TRBJ2-7; no reliable D call. Germline V gene sequence: CDR1 SQVTM, CDR2 ANQGSEA. The CDR3 spans 15 residues. V lost 0 bases and J 2 bases, leaving 14 bases between the germline ends.

The rearrangement joins TRBV2 to TRBJ2-5; 9 positions match TRBD2. There are 15 residues in the CDR3. The V and J ends lost 8 bases and 1 base, in that order; junction bases with no gene match: 8. From germline, CDR1 is SNHLY and CDR2 FYNNEI. The CDR3 DNA reads TGTGCCAGCTACGGCGCGGGGGGGATCCAAGAGACCCAGTACTTC. Translating it yields CASYGAGGIQETQYF. The full variable domain, completed using reference TRBV2 and TRBJ2-5, is EPEVTQTPSHQVTQMGQEVILRCVPISNHLYFYWYRQILGQKVEFLVSFYNNEISEKSEIFDDQFSVERPDGSNFTLKIRSTKLEDSAMYFCASYGAGGIQETQYFGPGTRLLVL.

This clonotype was seen more than once but under ten times. The chain uses TRBV20-1 and TRBJ1-2, with a weak D call TRBD1 (6 bases). V was cut by 6 bases and J by 7 bases, with 21 bases left in between. The CDR3 spans 14 residues. CDR1 and CDR2 from the germline V gene are DFQATT and SNEGSKA (reference sequence). The CDR3 is CSAPTDRGAGGYTF. The CDR3 region has the DNA TGCAGTGCCCCTACTGACCGGGGGGCTGGTGGCTACACCTTC.

The chain has TRBV6-5 and TRBJ1-2; TRBD1 matches at 8 bases. The germline gives CDR1 MNHEY, CDR2 SVGAGI. With 2 bases clipped from V and 4 bases from J, the junction kept 12 bases outside the gene matches. The CDR3 contains 17 residues. The CDR3 bases are TGTGCCAGCAGTTACCAAACCGACAGGGGTACCGCCTATGGCTACACCTTC. Translating it yields CASSYQTDRGTAYGYTF.

The chain employs TRBV6-2 or TRBV6-3 and TRBJ2-5; no firm D call. This CDR3 comprises 15 residues. V was cut by 3 bases and J by 2 bases, with 13 bases left in between. Germline lookup yields CDR1 MNHEY and CDR2 SVGEGT. CDR3 in amino acids: CASSYSSGKQETQYF. As DNA, the CDR3 is TGTGCCAGCAGTTATAGTTCAGGCAAACAAGAGACCCAGTACTTC.

The chain joins TRBV7-2 to TRBJ2-1, with 13 bases aligning to TRBD2. Germline V lookup: CDR1 SGHTA, CDR2 FQGNSA. The length of the CDR3 is 16 residues. V lost 5 bases to trimming and J lost 7 bases; unmatched junction nucleotides: 8. CDR3 nucleotide sequence: TGTGCCAGCAGCCCCCGGACTAGCGGGAGCGGGAATGAGCAGTTCTTC. It translates to CASSPRTSGSGNEQFF.

As concerns this clonotype: This may be a read error, as it is one base from a much larger clone. This sequence joins TRBV24-1 and TRBJ2-1, with D perhaps given as TRBD1 or TRBD2 (5 bases each). Per the germline V gene, CDR1 is KGHDR and CDR2 is SFDVKD. The CDR3 totals 16 residues. Trimming pared 4 bases from V and 9 bases from J, leaving 21 bases between. The CDR3 DNA sequence: TGTGCCACCAGTGACGCAGGGTCGGGGTTGATAGCTGAGCAGTTCTTC. Protein: CATSDAGSGLIAEQFF.

This clonotype appeared a few times. CDR3: CASSNRGGTQETQYF. Here the CDR3 DNA reads TGTGCCAGCTCCAACCGGGGGGGGACCCAAGAGACCCAGTACTTC. The chain employs TRBV7-2 and TRBJ2-5; 8 nucleotides line up with TRBD2. Trimming at V came to 8 bases and at J to 1 base, leaving 9 bases not matched to a gene. Germline values: CDR1 SGHTA, CDR2 FQGNSA. The CDR3 sequence is 15 residues long.

The chain is built from TRBV28 and TRBJ1-5; 8 nucleotides agree with TRBD1. Germline CDR1 MDHEN, CDR2 SYDVKM. The CDR3 is 14 amino acids. V was clipped by 6 bases and J by 10 bases; unmatched bases: 11. The CDR3 reads CASRRRGRGSPQHF. CDR3 in DNA: TGTGCCAGCAGACGCAGGGGGCGGGGTTCCCCCCAGCATTTT.

This chain joins TRBV9 and TRBJ1-2; weak D call: TRBD1 (6 bases). The CDR3 has 15 amino acids. CDR1 is SGDLS and CDR2 is YYNGEE in the germline V gene. Trimming took 4 bases from V and 4 from J, leaving 17 bases between them. CDR3 sequence: CASSPPGGRAYGYTF. CDR3 bases: TGTGCCAGCAGCCCACCCGGGGGGCGGGCCTATGGCTACACCTTC.

J is TRBJ2-1 and V is TRBV20-1; 10 bases align to TRBD2. Germline values: CDR1 DFQATT, CDR2 SNEGSKA (reference sequence). V shed 0 bases and J 4 bases; nucleotides not matched to a gene: 6. This CDR3 region has 16 residues. CDR3 amino acids: CSARDWASGGYNEQFF. The CDR3 nucleotides read TGCAGTGCTAGAGATTGGGCTAGCGGGGGTTACAATGAGCAGTTCTTC.

This clonotype has a handful of counts. V and J are TRBV4-1 and TRBJ2-7, with TRBD1 matching 9 bases. V trimming: 4 bases; J trimming: 1 base; junction bases outside the gene matches: 8. The CDR3 sequence is 16 residues long. Germline V lookup: CDR1 MGHRA, CDR2 YSYEKL. This CDR3 reads CASSLSQGQGSYEQYF. CDR3 sequence (DNA): TGCGCCAGCAGCCTCTCCCAAGGACAGGGGTCCTACGAGCAGTACTTC.